A selection of T cell receptor beta chains follows, all from one sample in a study of OX40 agonist ivuxolimab in advanced cancers. Sequencing was performed with immunoSEQ multiplex PCR; in TCRdb, only in-frame clones are kept and a portion is missing. This table holds about 16,000 clones, roughly four fifths found once. Sample: CD4+ or CD8+ T cells sorted from blood, taken in a trial of the OX40 agonist ivuxolimab. These receptors were taken from an adult with an advanced solid tumor such as melanoma, head and neck, liver or kidney cancer. CDR3s include the opening cysteine and the closing phenylalanine or tryptophan. The D gene is left open where the match is weak. Some rows have no size entry. The others give once, few or many, or a class for an expanded clone.

cdr3_aa cdr3_nt d_call j_call clone_size v_call
CASSLRYEQYF TGTGCCAGCAGCTTGAGGTACGAGCAGTACTTC NA TRBJ2-7 NA TRBV5-6
CASRSSGGAQETQYF TGTGCCAGCCGTTCTAGCGGAGGTGCTCAAGAGACCCAGTACTTC TRBD2 TRBJ2-5 NA TRBV6-5
CASRSLAGRGTTGTSYEQYF TGTGCCAGCAGGAGTCTCGCGGGTCGCGGGACAACCGGGACTTCCTACGAGCAGTACTTC NA TRBJ2-7 NA TRBV2
CASSPVFSYEQYF TGTGCCAGTAGTCCCGTTTTCTCCTACGAGCAGTACTTC NA TRBJ2-7 NA TRBV19
CASSFFRSGQETQYF TGCGCCAGCAGCTTTTTCAGAAGTGGGCAAGAGACCCAGTACTTC NA TRBJ2-5 NA TRBV5-1
CASTTPRGEAFF TGTGCCAGCACCACCCCGCGGGGGGAAGCTTTCTTT NA TRBJ1-1 NA TRBV7-6
CAISTGTASSYEQYF TGTGCCATCAGTACCGGGACAGCGAGCTCCTACGAGCAGTACTTC TRBD1 TRBJ2-7 NA TRBV10-3
CASSLQGASYNEQFF TGTGCCAGCAGTTTGCAGGGGGCCTCCTACAATGAGCAGTTCTTC TRBD1 TRBJ2-1 NA TRBV28
CASSIHPTGGELKAFF TGTGCCAGCAGCATACACCCGACAGGGGGCGAATTAAAAGCTTTCTTT TRBD1 TRBJ1-1 once TRBV6-6
CASSSQGTGTDTQYF TGTGCCAGCAGCTCCCAGGGGACGGGGACAGATACGCAGTATTTT NA TRBJ2-3 NA TRBV13
CASSQTIAGYGYEQYF TGCGCCAGCAGCCAGACCATAGCGGGATATGGGTACGAGCAGTACTTC TRBD2 TRBJ2-7 NA TRBV4-1
CASSQFDGTTYEQYF TGCGCCAGCAGCCAGTTCGACGGAACTACCTACGAGCAGTACTTC NA TRBJ2-7 NA TRBV4-3
CASSLEDGSTDTQYF TGCGCCAGCAGCCTCGAGGACGGGAGCACAGATACGCAGTATTTT NA TRBJ2-3 once TRBV5-1
CASSGGAGANVLTF TGTGCCAGCAGCGGAGGGGCTGGGGCCAACGTCCTGACTTTC NA TRBJ2-6 once TRBV5-6